This entry lists 25 T cell receptor beta chains sequenced from one sample in a study of response to subunit inactivated influenza vaccine. A single record per CDR3 protein comes from TCRdb applying MiXCR to the RT-PCR reads. The sample includes 550,000 to 800,000 distinct CDR3 sequences, about a sixth seen only once; the top ten take more than 9%. This specimen was PBMCs from blood, taken 12 days after vaccination. These receptor sequences come from a man aged 45-65 years who received an inactivated influenza vaccine.

This chain joins TRBV29-1 and TRBJ2-7, with TRBD2 matching over 10 bases. V lost 6 bases, J lost 5 bases, and 13 bases stayed unmatched. Germline V gene lookup returns CDR1 SQVTM and CDR2 ANQGSEA. CDR3 length: 15 amino acids. The CDR3 DNA follows: TGCAGCGTCAGAACCCTAGCGGGAGTTCCTCACGAGCAGTACTTC. Translation: CSVRTLAGVPHEQYF.

This chain uses TRBV11-1 with TRBJ2-7, with 14 positions matching TRBD2. Per the germline V gene, CDR1 is SGHAT and CDR2 is FQDESV (reference sequence). The CDR3 sequence is 19 residues long. The V gene end was trimmed by 5 bases and the J gene end by 5 bases; junction bases not matched to a gene: 17. The CDR3: CASSAAGSTGTSGRNEQYF. The CDR3 DNA follows: TGTGCCAGCAGCGCCGCCGGCAGTACCGGGACTAGCGGGAGAAACGAGCAGTACTTC.

In its sample, this clonotype was seen a few times. The chain employs TRBV5-1 and TRBJ2-2; 7 nucleotides align to TRBD1. Germline V gives CDR1 SGHRS, CDR2 YFSETQ. The CDR3 is 15 residues long. Trimming at V came to 0 bases and at J to 7 bases, leaving 6 bases not matched to a gene. CDR3 region: CASSLAATGNGELFF. The CDR3, as DNA: TGCGCCAGCAGCTTGGCGGCGACAGGGAACGGGGAGCTGTTTTTT.

This clonotype was seen more than once but under ten times. The rearrangement links TRBV4-3 to TRBJ1-2; 9 nucleotides line up with TRBD1. This CDR3 comprises 16 residues. Trimming cost V 1 base and J 7 bases; bases outside gene matches: 10. Germline CDR1 is LGHNA and CDR2 is YSLEER. The CDR3 reads CASSQGPRDRVGGYTF. The CDR3 region has the DNA TGCGCCAGCAGCCAAGGCCCGCGGGACAGGGTTGGTGGCTACACCTTC.

The chain has TRBV5-6 and TRBJ2-3, with D maybe TRBD1 (6 bases). CDR1 is SGHDT and CDR2 is YYEEEE in the germline V gene. This CDR3 has 16 amino acids. V lost 1 base and J lost 3, with 15 bases in between. CDR3 sequence: CASSLLQGGGTDTQYF. Written as DNA, the CDR3 is TGTGCCAGCAGCTTGTTACAGGGCGGCGGTACAGATACGCAGTATTTT.

This clonotype was counted a few times. J is TRBJ2-2 and V is TRBV4-3, with 8 bases matching TRBD1. J was trimmed by 6 bases and V by 0 bases; bases with no gene match: 9. The CDR3 sequence is 17 residues long. The V gene's germline CDR1 is LGHNA and CDR2 YSLEER. CDR3 loop: CASSQDSRTGFAGELFF. The CDR3 DNA is TGCGCCAGCAGCCAAGATTCACGGACAGGGTTTGCCGGGGAGCTGTTTTTT.

This clonotype was seen repeatedly, ten times or more. The chain employs TRBV5-1 and TRBJ2-2; D uncertain. From germline, CDR1 is SGHRS and CDR2 YFSETQ. There are 13 residues in the CDR3. Trimming took off 6 bases at V and 1 base at J, with 7 bases between the two ends. This CDR3 reads CASKLQNTGELFF. Here the CDR3 DNA reads TGCGCCAGCAAACTTCAGAACACCGGGGAGCTGTTTTTT.

The chain is built from TRBV7-9 and TRBJ2-3; D is unresolved. Trimming took 4 bases from V and 0 from J, leaving 11 bases between them. CDR1 is SEHNR and CDR2 is FQNEAQ in the germline V gene (reference sequence). The CDR3 is made up of 15 amino acids. CDR3 bases: TGTGCCAGCAGCTCACTGGACGGTAGCACAGATACGCAGTATTTT. It specifies CASSSLDGSTDTQYF.

The sample holds a few counts of this clonotype. This chain connects TRBV18 to TRBJ2-7; no firm D call. From germline, CDR1 is KGHSH and CDR2 LQKENI. The V gene lost 1 base and the J gene lost 3 bases, with 7 bases spanning the gap. CDR3 length equals 13 residues. CDR3 nucleotide sequence: TGTGCCAGCTCACCACAGCCCAACTACGAGCAGTACTTC. It codes for CASSPQPNYEQYF.

This clonotype was observed a handful of times. The chain has TRBV15 and TRBJ2-5; 7 bases agree with TRBD1. CDR3 size: 14 residues. V dropped 4 bases and J dropped 1; count of bases not matched to a gene: 3. Germline V CDR1 and CDR2: LNHNV, YYDKDF (reference sequence). The chain's CDR3 is CATSKTGLQETQYF. As DNA, the CDR3 is TGTGCCACCAGCAAGACAGGGCTCCAAGAGACCCAGTACTTC.

The chain recombines TRBV3-1 with TRBJ2-7; unclear D gene. Between the trimmed V and J ends, which lost 1 base and 2 bases, there was a span of 6 bases. Looked up from germline, CDR1 is LGHDT and CDR2 is YNNKEL (reference sequence). CDR3 length equals 13 residues. DNA for the CDR3: TGTGCCAGCAGCCAAGGAGACACCTACGAGCAGTACTTC. Translation: CASSQGDTYEQYF.

The chain uses TRBV27 and TRBJ1-2; no reliable D call. This CDR3 has 13 amino acids. V lost 3 bases and J lost 8, with 13 bases in between. Germline values: CDR1 MNHEY, CDR2 SMNVEV (reference sequence). The CDR3 DNA reads as TGTGCCAGCAGTTTGTTTGGCCTTACGGGCTACACCTTC. This codes for CASSLFGLTGYTF.

This clonotype was observed a handful of times. The rearrangement links TRBV7-9 to TRBJ2-5; no firm D call. CDR1 is SEHNR and CDR2 is FQNEAQ in the germline V gene (reference sequence). The V and J ends lost 3 bases and 0 bases respectively, with 11 bases between them. This CDR3 spans 15 amino acids. The CDR3, as DNA: TGTGCCAGCAGCTTGAGGCAGACGTACCAAGAGACCCAGTACTTC. Its translation is CASSLRQTYQETQYF. The variable domain in full, completed from reference TRBV7-9 and TRBJ2-5, reads DTGVSQNPRHKITKRGQNVTFRCDPISEHNRLYWYRQTLGQGPEFLTYFQNEAQLEKSRLLSDRFSAERPKGSFSTLEIQRTEQGDSAMYLCASSLRQTYQETQYFGPGTRLLVL.

The genes are TRBV11-2 and TRBJ2-2, with D possibly matching TRBD2 (5 bases). This CDR3 is 19 amino acids long. Germline V gene data show CDR1 as SGHAT and CDR2 as FQNNGV. V lost 6 bases, J lost 8 bases, and 31 bases lay in between. The CDR3 region has the DNA TGTGCCAGCAGATTCCCAGGACGCGTCAGCGGTCCCTCGGCTGGGGAGCTGTTTTTT. Protein product: CASRFPGRVSGPSAGELFF.

This clonotype was counted only a few times. CDR3 residues: CASTQWGYTEAFF. CDR3 nucleotide sequence: TGTGCCAGCACCCAGTGGGGGTACACTGAAGCTTTCTTT. The V and J genes are TRBV6-6 and TRBJ1-1; TRBD1 is a possible D gene (5 bases). The CDR3 totals 13 residues. V was pared by 7 bases and J by 3 bases, with 12 bases between. CDR1 MNHNY and CDR2 SVGAGI come from the germline V gene (reference sequence).

This chain links TRBV2 with TRBJ1-2; no reliable D call. Trimming stripped 1 base from V and 0 bases from J, with 9 bases between. There are 15 residues in the CDR3. CDR1 SNHLY and CDR2 FYNNEI come from the germline V gene. In DNA, the CDR3 is TGTGCCAGCAGTGAAGTCCGACATTCTAACTATGGCTACACCTTC. Its translation: CASSEVRHSNYGYTF.

The chain has TRBV27 and TRBJ2-3; the D is unclear. Germline assignment: CDR1 MNHEY and CDR2 SMNVEV (reference sequence). Trimming took off 4 bases at V and 3 bases at J, with 11 bases between the two ends. The CDR3 length is 14 residues. Here the CDR3 DNA reads TGTGCCAGCAGTTCGAGACCAAAGACAGATACGCAGTATTTT. It specifies CASSSRPKTDTQYF.

The J gene is TRBJ1-1, the V gene TRBV12-3 or TRBV12-4; the D is unclear. Trimming removed 4 bases at V and 4 bases at J, with 13 bases between. The length of the CDR3 is 14 residues. The CDR3 loop is CASSSNRRVTEAFF. The CDR3 DNA is TGTGCCAGCAGTTCCAATAGGAGGGTCACTGAAGCTTTCTTT.

V gene TRBV9 combines with J gene TRBJ2-5; TRBD1 is a possible D gene (5 bases). CDR1 SGDLS and CDR2 YYNGEE come from the germline V gene. The CDR3 is 15 residues long. The V end was cut by 0 bases, the J end by 2 bases, with 11 bases between. The CDR3 protein is CASSVGQGQQETQYF. For the CDR3, the DNA is TGTGCCAGCAGCGTAGGCCAGGGTCAACAAGAGACCCAGTACTTC.

This clonotype was detected many times. The J gene is TRBJ1-5, the V gene TRBV4-1; TRBD1 might be the D (6 bases). This CDR3 spans 16 amino acids. V shed 4 bases and J shed 5 bases, with 18 bases lying between them. Germline V gives CDR1 MGHRA, CDR2 YSYEKL. The CDR3 reads CASSPSRGGRYQPQHF. CDR3 in DNA: TGCGCCAGCAGCCCTTCGAGAGGGGGGAGGTATCAGCCCCAGCATTTT.

This clonotype was seen a few times. The V and J genes are TRBV20-1 and TRBJ1-3; D may be TRBD1 (5 bases). Trimming stripped 3 bases from V and 0 bases from J, with 12 bases between. The CDR3 runs to 15 residues. Germline CDR1 and CDR2: DFQATT and SNEGSKA (reference sequence). The CDR3 protein is CSARPGDDSGNTIYF. CDR3 in DNA: TGCAGTGCTAGGCCCGGGGACGACTCTGGAAACACCATATATTTT.

There are many counts of this clonotype. J is TRBJ2-3 and V is TRBV7-2, with 9 bases matching TRBD2. The CDR3 length is 15 residues. V gave up 3 bases and J gave up 4 bases; unmatched junction bases: 5. Germline loops: CDR1 SGHTA, CDR2 FQGNSA. The CDR3, as DNA: TGTGCCAGCAGCTTGGGCGGGGGGGCCGCAGATACGCAGTATTTT. It encodes CASSLGGGAADTQYF.

V is TRBV7-9 and J is TRBJ2-1, with D possibly matching TRBD1 (5 bases). V lost 3 bases, J lost 5 bases, and 8 bases lay in between. The CDR3 spans 13 residues. The germline V gene has CDR1 SEHNR and CDR2 FQNEAQ (reference sequence). CDR3 sequence: CASSFWGDNEQFF. The CDR3 DNA reads TGTGCCAGCAGCTTCTGGGGCGACAATGAGCAGTTCTTC.

The rearrangement joins TRBV7-9 to TRBJ2-1; TRBD2 matches 9 bases. The J segment lost 4 bases and the V segment lost 5 bases, leaving 12 bases of the junction unmatched. The CDR3 runs 17 residues. CDR1 is SEHNR and CDR2 is FQNEAQ in the germline V gene (reference sequence). As DNA, the CDR3 is TGTGCCAGCAGCCGAAAAATAGCGGGAGTCCTATACAATGAGCAGTTCTTC. This codes for CASSRKIAGVLYNEQFF.

About this clonotype itself: The junction shows a germline mismatch at one end, possibly a read error. The chain uses TRBV4-2 and TRBJ2-7, with 7 bases that match TRBD2. The CDR3 length is 16 residues. The germline V gene has CDR1 LGHNA and CDR2 YNFKEQ. Here the CDR3 reads CASSEDTGGPTYEQYF. The CDR3 DNA reads as TGTGCCAGCAGCGAAGACACGGGAGGTCCCACCTACGAGCAGTACTTC.